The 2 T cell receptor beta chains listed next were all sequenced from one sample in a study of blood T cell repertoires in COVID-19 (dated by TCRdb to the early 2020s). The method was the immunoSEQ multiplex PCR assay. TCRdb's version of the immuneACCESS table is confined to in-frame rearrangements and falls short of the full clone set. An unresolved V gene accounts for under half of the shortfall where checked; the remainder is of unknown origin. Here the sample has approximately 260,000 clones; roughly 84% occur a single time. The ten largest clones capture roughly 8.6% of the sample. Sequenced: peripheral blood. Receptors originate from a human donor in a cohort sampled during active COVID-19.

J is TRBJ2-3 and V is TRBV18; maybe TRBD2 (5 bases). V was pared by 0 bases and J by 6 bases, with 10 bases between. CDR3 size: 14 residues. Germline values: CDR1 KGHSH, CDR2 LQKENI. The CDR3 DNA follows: TGTGCCAGCTCACCACCGCCGGGATGGGATACGCAGTATTTT. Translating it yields CASSPPPGWDTQYF.

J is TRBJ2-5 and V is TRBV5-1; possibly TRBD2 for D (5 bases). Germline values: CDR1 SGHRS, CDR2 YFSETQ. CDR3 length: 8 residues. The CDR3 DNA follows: TGCACTAGAGAGACCCAGTACTTC. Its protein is CTRETQYF.